The T cell receptor (beta chain) described here comes from a study of CXCR3-negative and CXCR3-positive naive CD8 T cells. Per the germline V gene, CDR1 is SQVTM and CDR2 is ANQGSEA. The CDR3 spans 13 residues. Naive CD8+ T cells were CD45RO-CCR7+CD27+CD95-. A word on this clonotype: Its antigen is as yet unknown.

Points from the study as a whole: Similar levels of surface CD5 were seen between naive subsets; TCR strength was inferred from TRB CDR3 properties. The study found comparably high diversity in both naive subsets and much lower diversity in memory CD8+ cells.

TRB cDNA was prepared as libraries by UMI-labeled 5' RACE. TCRdb reprocessed the 5' RACE reads and reports one entry per CDR3 protein, with no DNA. The repertoire table contains 20,000 to 30,000 distinct CDR3 sequences. Sequencing input: naive CXCR3- CD8+ T cells from blood. Indicated subset: CD45RO-CCR7+CD27+CD95- naive CD8+ T cells lacking CXCR3 (TNR3-). The chain links TRBV29-1 to TRBJ2-7; TCRdb's assignment of TRBD1 cannot be checked, as there is no DNA. The sequence was obtained from a human donor in good health. Some clones in this sample may be carry-over from other donors' samples. Here the CDR3 reads CSASTGLSYEQYF.